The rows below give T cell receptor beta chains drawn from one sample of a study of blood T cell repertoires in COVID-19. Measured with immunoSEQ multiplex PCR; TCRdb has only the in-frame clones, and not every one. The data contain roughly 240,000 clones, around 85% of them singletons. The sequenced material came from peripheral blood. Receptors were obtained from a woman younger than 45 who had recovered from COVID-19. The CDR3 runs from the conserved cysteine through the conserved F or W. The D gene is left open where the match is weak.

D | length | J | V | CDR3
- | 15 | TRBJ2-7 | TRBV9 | CASSVEEGTYYEQYF
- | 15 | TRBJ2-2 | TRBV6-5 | CASKIFGANTGELFF
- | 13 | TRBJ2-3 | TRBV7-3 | CASSFLSTDTQYF
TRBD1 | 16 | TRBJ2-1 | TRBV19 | CASSIPQGAQSNEQFF
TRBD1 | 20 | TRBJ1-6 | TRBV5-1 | CASSHVPGQGLSSYNSPLHF
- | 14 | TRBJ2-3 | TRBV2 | CASSDSSSTDTQYF
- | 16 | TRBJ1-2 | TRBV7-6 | CASSLVAAGVGYGYTF
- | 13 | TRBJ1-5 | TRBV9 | CASSENQGLPQHF
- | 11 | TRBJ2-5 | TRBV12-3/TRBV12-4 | CASSQMETQYF
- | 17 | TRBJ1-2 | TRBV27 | CASSLTPSAADNYGYTF
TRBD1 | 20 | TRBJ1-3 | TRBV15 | CATSRVLTGGYLGSGNTIYF
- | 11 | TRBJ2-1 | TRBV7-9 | CASWGEDEQFF
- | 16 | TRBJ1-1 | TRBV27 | CASSLSGSGLNTEAFF
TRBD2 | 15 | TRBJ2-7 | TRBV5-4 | CASSSGTSGGYEQYF
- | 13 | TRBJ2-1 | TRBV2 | CASSENQGNEQFF
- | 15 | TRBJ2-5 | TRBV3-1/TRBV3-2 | CASSRRRLVGETQYF
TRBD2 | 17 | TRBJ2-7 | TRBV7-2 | CASSLRRAGGHPYEQYF